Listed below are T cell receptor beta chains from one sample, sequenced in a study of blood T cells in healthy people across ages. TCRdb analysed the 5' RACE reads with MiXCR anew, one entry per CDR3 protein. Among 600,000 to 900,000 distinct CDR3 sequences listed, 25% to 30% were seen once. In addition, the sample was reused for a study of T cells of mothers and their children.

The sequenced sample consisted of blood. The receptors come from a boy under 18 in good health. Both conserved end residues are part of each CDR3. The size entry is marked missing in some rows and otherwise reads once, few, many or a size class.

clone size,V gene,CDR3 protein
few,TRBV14,CASNGDRGYEDEETQYF
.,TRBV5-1,CASSLQADGYTF
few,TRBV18,CASSRQTLGEKLFF
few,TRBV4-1,CASSQDPGINYGYTF
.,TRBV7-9,CASSPRIHTQYF
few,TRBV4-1,CASSHLPGRGGSNEKLFF
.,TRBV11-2,CASSTGLLNEQFF
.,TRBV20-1,CSARGTGTTGELFF
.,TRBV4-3,CASSQDYWGSGANVLTF
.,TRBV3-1,CASSQEGGTEQYF
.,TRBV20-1,CSARVRRSLRETQYF
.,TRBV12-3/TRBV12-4,CASRTTDRAGYTF
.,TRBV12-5,CASGFPGSSYNEQFF
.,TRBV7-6,CASSLGTSGLGEQFF
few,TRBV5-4,CASSSSRVLAGSTDTQYF
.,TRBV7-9,CASSSRGGGEEETQYF
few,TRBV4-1,CASSLPGLAFETQYF
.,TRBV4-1,CASSQVKGTGGIDEQFF
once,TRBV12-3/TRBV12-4,CASSDGRTSNEKLFF
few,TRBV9,CASSPEGPGLQETQYF
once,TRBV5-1,CASSSTNQGGDIQYF
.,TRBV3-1,CASSQAFRGRNYEQYF
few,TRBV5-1,CASSGVGGLNTEAFF
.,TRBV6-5,CASSYGLGADTQYF
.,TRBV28,CASSAGQHQAFF
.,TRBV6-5,CASTSTAGNEKLFF
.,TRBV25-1,CASSEPLPRDGYSPLHF
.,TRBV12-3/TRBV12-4,CASSPRDSLNEKLFF
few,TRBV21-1,CASSKALQAYEQYF
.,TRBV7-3,CASSLYAGGSYNEQFF
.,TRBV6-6,CASSYQRGTTSSYEQYF
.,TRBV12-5,CASALQLNTEAFF